This T cell receptor (beta chain) was profiled in a study of blood T cell repertoires in COVID-19. TCRdb's copy holds only in-frame clones and misses some; the assay was immunoSEQ multiplex PCR. The sample holds approximately 210,000 clones, 80% to 85% seen once. The CDR3 runs to 14 residues. Germline CDR1 is MDHEN and CDR2 is SYDVKM. Deletions cut 9 bases from V and 4 bases from J, with 16 bases between. The TCR was taken from a woman at least 80 years old with COVID-19, enrolled during active disease. Material: peripheral blood. V gene TRBV28 combines with J gene TRBJ1-5; the D gene is possibly TRBD1 (5 bases). The DNA for the CDR3 is TGTGCCAGTTCGTCGGAGGGGAGGAATCAGCCCCAGCATTTT. This translates into CASSSEGRNQPQHF.